The T cell receptor (beta chain) described here comes from a study of OX40 agonist ivuxolimab in advanced cancers. For context, the study as a whole: Ivuxolimab, which targeted the costimulatory receptor OX40 (CD134), was an agonistic, fully human IgG2 monoclonal antibody. Intravenous ivuxolimab was administered to patients every 2 weeks at six dose levels: 0.01, 0.1, 0.3, 1.5, 3 and 10 mg/kg. Partial responses occurred in three dose-escalation patients, of whom one had hepatocellular carcinoma and two had cutaneous melanoma. Prior anti-PD-1, anti-PD-L1 or anti-CTLA-4 therapy was permitted, and about two fifths of dose-escalation patients had received checkpoint inhibitors. The point of sequencing TCRbeta in the periphery was to test whether ivuxolimab changed TCR sequence diversity and drove clonal T-cell expansion. Of the roughly 54 patients in dose escalation, 19 had hepatocellular carcinoma, around 15 had melanoma, 9 had renal cell carcinoma and 9 had head and neck cancer. The paper reports the monotherapy dose-escalation portion (N of about 54 patients) of the phase I ivuxolimab trial. In the dose-escalation cohort, 82.7% of patients were male, and the mean age was roughly 60 years, with a range of about 20 to 79. Overall study results and their limits: At doses of 0.1 to 3.0 mg/kg, clonal expansion of both CD4+ and CD8+ T cells in blood was seen between baseline and week 6. Low levels of normalized T-cell clonal expansion were also shown by some nonresponding patients. Partial responders in the 0.1-3.0 mg/kg groups had among the lowest normalized peripheral clonal expansion, especially among CD8+ T cells. After ivuxolimab, expanded clones were on average more numerous among CD8+ T cells than among CD4+ T cells. The antigen specificity of the peripheral T cells that underwent clonal expansion was not determined.

On this clone itself: It has no known antigen specificity. No much larger clone is present one base from it, and per-base qualities are unavailable.

To sequence the TCRbeta CDR3 region, genomic DNA was isolated from the sorted cells. TCRbeta CDR3 regions were sequenced using the immunoSEQ Assay. TCRdb took this table from immuneACCESS and kept in-frame rearrangements with V and J called. Such tables lack part of the clones; where checked against another copy, unresolved V genes explain under half of the gap, and the rest is unexplained. The sample yields about 19,000 clones; about 83% were counted once. The ten largest clonotypes hold more than 50% of the sample. The trial excluded patients who had a history of autoimmune disease or who were on systemic immunosuppression. Peripheral blood for TCR sequencing was drawn from every dose cohort at baseline, at cycle 4 day 1 and at cycle 7 day 1. Samples came from an open-label, multicenter, first-in-human phase I dose-escalation trial of ivuxolimab. Adults with locally advanced or metastatic melanoma, renal cell carcinoma, hepatocellular carcinoma or head and neck squamous cell carcinoma were enrolled in the trial. Before TCR sequencing, CD4+ T cells and CD8+ T cells were sorted from peripheral blood as separate populations.

This specimen consisted of CD4+ or CD8+ T cells sorted from blood, obtained in a trial of the OX40 agonist ivuxolimab. The sequence was obtained from an adult with an advanced solid tumor such as melanoma, head and neck, liver or kidney cancer.

The CDR3 amino acid sequence is: CASSAGTSYEQYF. The bases read TGTGCCAGCAGCGCCGGGACCTCGTACGAGCAGTACTTC. This chain joins TRBV7-6 to TRBJ2-7, with the D call tentatively TRBD1 or TRBD2, each fitting 5 bases. CDR1 is given as SGHVS and CDR2 as FNYEAQ, both from the germline V gene. V and J are truncated by 5 bases and 4 bases respectively, leaving an intervening sequence of 12 bases. Its CDR3 holds 13 amino acids, cysteine through phenylalanine. Just the 39-base CDR3 DNA is kept, in frame starting at base 1.